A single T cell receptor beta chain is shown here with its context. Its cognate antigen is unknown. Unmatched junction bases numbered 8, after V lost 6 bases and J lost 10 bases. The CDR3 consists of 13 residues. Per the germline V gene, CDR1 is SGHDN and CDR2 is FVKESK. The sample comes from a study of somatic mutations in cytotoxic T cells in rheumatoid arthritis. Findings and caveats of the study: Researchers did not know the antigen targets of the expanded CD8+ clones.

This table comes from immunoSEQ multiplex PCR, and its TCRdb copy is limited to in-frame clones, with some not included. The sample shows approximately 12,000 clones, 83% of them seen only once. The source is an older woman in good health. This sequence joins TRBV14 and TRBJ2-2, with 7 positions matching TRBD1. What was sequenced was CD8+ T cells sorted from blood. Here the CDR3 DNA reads TGTGCCAGCAGGCAGACAGGGTCCGAGGAGCTGTTTTTT. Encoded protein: CASRQTGSEELFF.